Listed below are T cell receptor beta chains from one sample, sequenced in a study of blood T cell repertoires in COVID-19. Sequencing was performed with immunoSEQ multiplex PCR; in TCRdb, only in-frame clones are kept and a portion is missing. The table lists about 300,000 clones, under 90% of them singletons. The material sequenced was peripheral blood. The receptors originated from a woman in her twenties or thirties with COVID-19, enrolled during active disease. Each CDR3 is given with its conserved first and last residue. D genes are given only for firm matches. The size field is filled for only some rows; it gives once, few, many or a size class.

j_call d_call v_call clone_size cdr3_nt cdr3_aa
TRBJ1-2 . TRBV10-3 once TGTGCCATCAACCCCGGCCCCACAGGGTCGGCTAACTATGGCTACACCTTC CAINPGPTGSANYGYTF
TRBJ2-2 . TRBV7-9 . TGTGCCAGCAGCCTACCGAACACCGGGGAGCTGTTTTTT CASSLPNTGELFF
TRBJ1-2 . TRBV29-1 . TGCAGCGTTAGGTCAGGGGCGTATGGCTACACCTTC CSVRSGAYGYTF
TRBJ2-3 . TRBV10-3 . TGTGCCATCAGTGAGTTCCAGGGTGGGACAGATACGCAGTATTTT CAISEFQGGTDTQYF
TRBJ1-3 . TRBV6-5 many TGTGCCAGCAGCCACCGAGAGGGAAACACCATATATTTT CASSHREGNTIYF
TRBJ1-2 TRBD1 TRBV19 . TGTGCCAGTAGTGCACGACAGGGGCGAAATGGCTACACCTTC CASSARQGRNGYTF
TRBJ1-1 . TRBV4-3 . TGCGCCAGCAGCCAAGATATCGGGTCCGGGGCTTTCTTT CASSQDIGSGAFF
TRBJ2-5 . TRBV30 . TGTGCCTGGAGTGTAGGACAGCGTGGGACCCAGTACTTC CAWSVGQRGTQYF
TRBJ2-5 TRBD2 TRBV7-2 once TGTGCCAGCAGCCCCGGGTCGGGGGGGCCGCAGACCCAGTACTTC CASSPGSGGPQTQYF
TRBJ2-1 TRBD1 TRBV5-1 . TGCGCCAGCAGCCTGGGGCCGAGGACAGGGGCCATTAATGAGCAGTTCTTC CASSLGPRTGAINEQFF
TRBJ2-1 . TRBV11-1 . TGTGCCAGCAGCTTAGGCCCTAGAAATGAGCAGTTCTTC CASSLGPRNEQFF
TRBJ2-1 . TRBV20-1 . TGCAGTGCTAGGGAGAACAATGAGCAGTTCTTC CSARENNEQFF
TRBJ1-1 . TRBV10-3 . TGTGCCATCAGTGAATGGTCGAGTAGACGGGGCACTGAAGCTTTCTTT CAISEWSSRRGTEAFF